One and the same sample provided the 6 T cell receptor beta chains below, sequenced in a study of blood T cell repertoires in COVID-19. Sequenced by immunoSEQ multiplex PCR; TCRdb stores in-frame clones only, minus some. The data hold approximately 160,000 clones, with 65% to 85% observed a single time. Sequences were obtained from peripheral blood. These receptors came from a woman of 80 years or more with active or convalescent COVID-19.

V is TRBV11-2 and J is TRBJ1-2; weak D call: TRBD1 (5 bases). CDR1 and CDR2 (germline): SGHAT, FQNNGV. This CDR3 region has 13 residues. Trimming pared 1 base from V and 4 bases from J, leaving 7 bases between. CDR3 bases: TGTGCCAGCAGCTTAGGCGGGGGCTATGGCTACACCTTC. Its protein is CASSLGGGYGYTF.

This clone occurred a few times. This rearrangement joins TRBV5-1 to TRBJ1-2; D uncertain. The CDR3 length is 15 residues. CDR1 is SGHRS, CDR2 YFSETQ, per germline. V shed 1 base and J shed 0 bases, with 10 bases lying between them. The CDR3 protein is CASSLSGSTNYGYTF. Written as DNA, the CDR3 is TGCGCCAGCAGCTTGTCCGGGAGCACTAACTATGGCTACACCTTC.

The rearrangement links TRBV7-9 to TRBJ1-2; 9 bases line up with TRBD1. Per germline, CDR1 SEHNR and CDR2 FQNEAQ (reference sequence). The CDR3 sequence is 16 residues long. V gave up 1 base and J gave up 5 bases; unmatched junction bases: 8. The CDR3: CASSLGSTGGKYGYTF. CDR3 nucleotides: TGTGCCAGCAGCTTAGGGTCAACAGGGGGCAAGTATGGCTACACCTTC.

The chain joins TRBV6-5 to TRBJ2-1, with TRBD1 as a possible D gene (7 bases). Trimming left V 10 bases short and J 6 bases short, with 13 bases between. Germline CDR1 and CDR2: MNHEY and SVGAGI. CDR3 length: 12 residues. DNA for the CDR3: TGTGCCACGCGGGGACAGACCAATGAGCAGTTCTTC. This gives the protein CATRGQTNEQFF.

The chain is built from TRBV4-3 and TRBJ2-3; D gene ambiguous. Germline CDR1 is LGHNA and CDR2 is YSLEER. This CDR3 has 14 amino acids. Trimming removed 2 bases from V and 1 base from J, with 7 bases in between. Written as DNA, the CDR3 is TGCGCCAGCAGCCAATCCCTTCGCACAGATACGCAGTATTTT. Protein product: CASSQSLRTDTQYF.

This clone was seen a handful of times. For the CDR3, the DNA is TGTGCCAGCAGCTTAACAGCGGGGGGGCCCGATGAGCAGTTCTTC. Encoded protein: CASSLTAGGPDEQFF. The chain is built from TRBV7-6 and TRBJ2-1; 10 positions match TRBD2. The CDR3 runs 15 residues. Germline values: CDR1 SGHVS, CDR2 FNYEAQ. The trim removed 2 bases at V and 8 bases at J, leaving 6 bases unmatched.